These 3 T cell receptor beta chains were all obtained from the same sample, sequenced in a study of blood T cell repertoires in COVID-19. Libraries were prepared by immunoSEQ multiplex PCR; TCRdb keeps only in-frame clonotypes and omits some of them. The profile shows about 160,000 clones, about 80% of them singletons. The source material was peripheral blood. The receptors were sampled from a man aged 70-80 years who had recovered from COVID-19.

The gene calls are TRBV7-9 and TRBJ2-1; the match to TRBD2 covers 15 bases. The CDR3 runs to 18 residues. Germline V lookup: CDR1 SEHNR, CDR2 FQNEAQ (reference sequence). V was pared by 1 base and J by 6 bases, with 7 bases of the junction left unmatched. The CDR3: CASSLEAGLAGGGNEQFF. In DNA, the CDR3 is TGTGCCAGCAGCTTAGAAGCGGGACTAGCGGGAGGTGGCAATGAGCAGTTCTTC.

The gene calls are TRBV3-1 (or the pseudogene TRBV3-2) and TRBJ2-5; 13 bases align to TRBD2. This CDR3 region has 16 residues. Germline V gene data show CDR1 as LGHDT and CDR2 as YNNKEL (reference sequence). Trimming cost V 5 bases and J 5 bases; bases outside gene matches: 8. The CDR3 loop reads CASSWTSGRGGETQYF. The CDR3 DNA follows: TGTGCCAGCAGCTGGACTAGCGGGAGAGGGGGCGAGACCCAGTACTTC.

The chain is built from TRBV6-2 or TRBV6-3 and TRBJ1-6; D ambiguous. The CDR3 runs 14 residues. The V end was cut by 5 bases, the J end by 5 bases, with 10 bases between. The germline CDR1 and CDR2 sequences are MNHEY and SVGEGT. CDR3 nucleotide sequence: TGTGCCAGCAGTCACCGGGAAAATAATTCACCCCTCCACTTT. Its protein product is CASSHRENNSPLHF.